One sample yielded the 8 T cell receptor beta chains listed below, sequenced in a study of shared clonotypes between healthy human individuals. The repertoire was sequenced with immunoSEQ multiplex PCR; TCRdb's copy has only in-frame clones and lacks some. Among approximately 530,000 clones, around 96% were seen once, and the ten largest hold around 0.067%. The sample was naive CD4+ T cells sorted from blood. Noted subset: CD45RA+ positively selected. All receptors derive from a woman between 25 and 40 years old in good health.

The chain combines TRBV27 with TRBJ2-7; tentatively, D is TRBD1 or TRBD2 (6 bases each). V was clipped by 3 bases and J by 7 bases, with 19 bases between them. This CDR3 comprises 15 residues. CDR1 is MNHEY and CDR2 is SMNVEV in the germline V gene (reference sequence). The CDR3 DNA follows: TGTGCCAGCAGTTTGAGGGGGGACAACTTAGGGGAGCAGTACTTC. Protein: CASSLRGDNLGEQYF.

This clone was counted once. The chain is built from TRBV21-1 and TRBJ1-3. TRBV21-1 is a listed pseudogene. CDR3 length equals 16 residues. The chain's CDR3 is CASSKILGRSGNTIYF. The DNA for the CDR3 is TGTGCCAGCAGCAAAATTTTAGGGAGGAGTGGAAACACCATATATTTT.

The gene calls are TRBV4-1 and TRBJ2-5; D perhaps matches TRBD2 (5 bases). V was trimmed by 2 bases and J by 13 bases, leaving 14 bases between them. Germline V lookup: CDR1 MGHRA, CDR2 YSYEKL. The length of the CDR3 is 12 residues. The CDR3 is CASSQIGGRRYF. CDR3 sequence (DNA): TGCGCCAGCAGCCAAATTGGCGGGCGGCGGTACTTC.

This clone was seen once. The chain's CDR3 is CARVSYEQYF. The CDR3 DNA reads TGTGCCAGGGTTTCCTACGAGCAGTACTTC. V gene TRBV27 combines with J gene TRBJ2-7; D not certain. V was shortened by 9 bases and J by 1 base, with 4 bases between the two germline ends. Per germline, CDR1 MNHEY and CDR2 SMNVEV (reference sequence). The CDR3 covers 10 residues.

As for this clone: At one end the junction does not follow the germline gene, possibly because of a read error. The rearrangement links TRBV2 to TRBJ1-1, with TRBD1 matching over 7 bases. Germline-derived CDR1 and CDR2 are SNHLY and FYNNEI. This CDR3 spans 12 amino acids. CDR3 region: CASSERGQGCIF. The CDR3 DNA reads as TGTGCCAGCAGTGAAAGGGGGCAGGGTTGTATCTTT.

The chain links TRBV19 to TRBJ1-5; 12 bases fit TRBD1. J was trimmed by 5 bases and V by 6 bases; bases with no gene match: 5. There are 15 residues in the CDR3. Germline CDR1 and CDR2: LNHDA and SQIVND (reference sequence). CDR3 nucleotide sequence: TGTGCCAGTAGGGGGACAGGGGGCGCGGATCAGCCCCAGCATTTT. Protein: CASRGTGGADQPQHF.

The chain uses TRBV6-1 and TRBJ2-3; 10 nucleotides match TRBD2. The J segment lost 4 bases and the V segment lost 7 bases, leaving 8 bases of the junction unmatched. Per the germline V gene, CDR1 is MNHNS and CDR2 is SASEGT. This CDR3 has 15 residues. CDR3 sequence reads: CASIMTSGWADTQYF. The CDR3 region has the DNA TGTGCCAGCATTATGACTAGCGGGTGGGCAGATACGCAGTATTTT.

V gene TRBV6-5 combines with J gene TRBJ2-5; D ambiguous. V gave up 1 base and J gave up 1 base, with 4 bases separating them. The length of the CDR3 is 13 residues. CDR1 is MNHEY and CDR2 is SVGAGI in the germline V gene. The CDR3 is CASSYLAQETQYF. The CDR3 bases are TGTGCCAGCAGTTACTTGGCCCAAGAGACCCAGTACTTC.